The rows below give T cell receptor beta chains drawn from one sample of a study of blood T cell repertoires in COVID-19. Measured with immunoSEQ multiplex PCR; TCRdb has only the in-frame clones, and not every one. The table includes 120,000 or so clones, about four fifths detected once. The sequencing sample was made of peripheral blood. The receptors derive from a woman aged 55-70 years with acute or convalescent COVID-19. Both conserved end residues are part of each CDR3. The order of the fields is clone size, D gene, V gene, J gene, CDR3 DNA, CDR3 protein. A D gene is named only where the DNA matches it firmly. Not all rows give a size; the values are once, few, many and, for expanded clones, a class.

size: .
D: TRBD1
V: TRBV10-1
J: TRBJ1-6
DNA: TGCGCCAGCAGTGGAGCGGAGCTAGGACAGGGGGCTTCCTATAATTCACCCCTCCACTTT
CDR3: CASSGAELGQGASYNSPLHF

size: .
D: TRBD1
V: TRBV3-1/TRBV3-2
J: TRBJ1-3
DNA: TGTGCCAGCAGCCAGGGACAGACGACCTCTGGAAACACCATATATTTT
CDR3: CASSQGQTTSGNTIYF

size: .
D: .
V: TRBV4-3
J: TRBJ2-1
DNA: TGCGCCAGCAGCCAAGACCCGAACAGGAATGAGCAGTTCTTC
CDR3: CASSQDPNRNEQFF

size: .
D: .
V: TRBV7-8
J: TRBJ1-6
DNA: TGTGCCAGCAGCTCAGGGGTCTTCAATTCACCCCTCCACTTT
CDR3: CASSSGVFNSPLHF

size: once
D: TRBD2
V: TRBV19
J: TRBJ2-7
DNA: TGTGCCAGTAGTATAGCATACCGCCCGGGAGGCTTATACTTC
CDR3: CASSIAYRPGGLYF

size: .
D: .
V: TRBV4-1
J: TRBJ1-6
DNA: TGCGCCAGCAGCCGACTTCCAACAGGGTTGAATTCACCCCTCCACTTT
CDR3: CASSRLPTGLNSPLHF

size: .
D: TRBD2
V: TRBV28
J: TRBJ2-5
DNA: TGTGCCAGCAGTTTGGTCCGAGCGGGGGGGCCTGGAGAGACCCAGTACTTC
CDR3: CASSLVRAGGPGETQYF

size: .
D: TRBD2
V: TRBV6-5
J: TRBJ2-7
DNA: TGTGCCAGCAGTTACTCGATTACTAGCGGATTCTACGAGCAGTACTTC
CDR3: CASSYSITSGFYEQYF

size: .
D: .
V: TRBV15
J: TRBJ1-4
DNA: TGTGCCACCAGCAGAGCCTCAACTAATGAAAAACTGTTTTTT
CDR3: CATSRASTNEKLFF

size: .
D: .
V: TRBV27
J: TRBJ1-2
DNA: TGTGCCAGCAGTTTATCATTCCGGGTGGGGGCCCCCTATGGCTACACCTTC
CDR3: CASSLSFRVGAPYGYTF

size: .
D: .
V: TRBV5-1
J: TRBJ1-1
DNA: TGCGCCAGCAGCTTGGCCGGGGGATACACTGAAGCTTTCTTT
CDR3: CASSLAGGYTEAFF

size: .
D: .
V: TRBV7-8
J: TRBJ2-7
DNA: TGTGCCAGCAGCCCGCGGGGACAGCTTCAAGAGCAGTACTTC
CDR3: CASSPRGQLQEQYF

size: once
D: .
V: TRBV18
J: TRBJ1-1
DNA: TGTGCCAGCTCACTCGGGACATCGAACACTGAAGCTTTCTTT
CDR3: CASSLGTSNTEAFF

size: .
D: TRBD2
V: TRBV25-1
J: TRBJ2-5
DNA: TGTGCCAGCAGGGAATGGGGAGGGGAGACCCAGTACTTC
CDR3: CASREWGGETQYF

size: .
D: .
V: TRBV3-1/TRBV3-2
J: TRBJ1-2
DNA: TGTGCCAGCAGCCCAGTAAGGGGTAACTATGGCTACACCTTC
CDR3: CASSPVRGNYGYTF

size: .
D: TRBD1
V: TRBV10-2
J: TRBJ2-1
DNA: TGCGCCAGCAGCCGGGACAGGGGGCCCCATGAGCAGTTCTTC
CDR3: CASSRDRGPHEQFF

size: .
D: .
V: TRBV9
J: TRBJ1-4
DNA: TGTGCCAGCAGCGTGTCCCCCCACAGGGAGCGAGGGGAAAAACTGTTTTTT
CDR3: CASSVSPHRERGEKLFF

size: .
D: .
V: TRBV19
J: TRBJ1-1
DNA: TGTGCCAGCCGAAGACAGATATTGAACACTGAAGCTTTCTTT
CDR3: CASRRQILNTEAFF

size: once
D: TRBD1
V: TRBV12-3/TRBV12-4
J: TRBJ1-2
DNA: TGTGCCAGCAGTCGAACAGGGGGGGGTGGCTACACCTTC
CDR3: CASSRTGGGGYTF

size: .
D: TRBD1
V: TRBV5-1
J: TRBJ2-5
DNA: TGCGCCAGCAGGACAGGGTCTGTCGGAGAGACCCAGTACTTC
CDR3: CASRTGSVGETQYF